Detailed here is one T cell receptor beta chain. This sample was included in a study of T cells after yellow fever vaccination. TCRdb used MiXCR to reprocess the 5' RACE reads, holding one entry per CDR3 protein. This table has fewer than 400 distinct CDR3 sequences, roughly half appearing once. V lost 1 base and J lost 5, with 9 bases in between. The CDR3 consists of 14 residues. In germline, CDR1 is MGHRA, CDR2 YSYEKL. Study-wide points: Of the clonotypes, a small share occurred in both CD4 and CD8 compartments.

The chain recombines TRBV4-1 with TRBJ2-1; D is ambiguous. This specimen was PBMCs, either bulk or a sorted T-cell subset (CD4+, CD8+, memory, or dextramer-sorted; not recorded which), taken on the day of the first yellow fever vaccination. This TCR was recovered from a man between 18 and 35 years old who received the YFV17D yellow fever vaccine. CDR3 sequence (DNA): TGCGCCAGCAGCCAAGTTTCCGGTCACAATGAGCAGTTCTTC. It encodes CASSQVSGHNEQFF.